This TCR beta chain was captured in a study of immune heterogeneity within non-small cell lung tumors. For the study at large: The tumors comprised several squamous cell carcinomas, around 11 non-squamous carcinomas and 1 not otherwise specified. Study-level points and caveats: A moderate but significant correlation was found, linking local T-cell clonality with local tumor mutational burden (R around 0.3).

Multiplex PCR relied on 32 V and 13 J primers to amplify TCR beta CDR3. From the multiplex PCR reads, TCRdb called clonotypes with MiXCR, one entry per CDR3 protein. The table includes 2,500 to 3,000 distinct CDR3 sequences, 23% detected once. Bulk tumor genomic DNA (about 590 ng per sample) served as template. Several biopsies were collected from each primary tumor during surgery. They were spaced as far apart as possible within the tumor mass. Each patient presented with untreated, newly diagnosed non-small cell lung cancer and received curative surgery. Everyone who gave samples had just been diagnosed with non-small cell lung cancer and was having surgery with curative intent. The germline CDR1 and CDR2 sequences are SGHTA and FQGNSA. The CDR3 spans 17 residues. This clonotype appeared once. Its matching antigen is unknown. One end of the junction fails to match germline, which may point to a read error.

The sequencing sample was made of lung tumor tissue. The sequence came from a man in his forties or fifties with non-small cell lung cancer. V usage is TRBV7-2 and J usage is TRBJ2-1; 13 bases line up with TRBD2. DNA of the CDR3: TGTGTCAGCAGCTCCCGGACTAGCGGGAGAGCCCACAATGAGCAGTTCTTC. Protein: CVSSSRTSGRAHNEQFF.